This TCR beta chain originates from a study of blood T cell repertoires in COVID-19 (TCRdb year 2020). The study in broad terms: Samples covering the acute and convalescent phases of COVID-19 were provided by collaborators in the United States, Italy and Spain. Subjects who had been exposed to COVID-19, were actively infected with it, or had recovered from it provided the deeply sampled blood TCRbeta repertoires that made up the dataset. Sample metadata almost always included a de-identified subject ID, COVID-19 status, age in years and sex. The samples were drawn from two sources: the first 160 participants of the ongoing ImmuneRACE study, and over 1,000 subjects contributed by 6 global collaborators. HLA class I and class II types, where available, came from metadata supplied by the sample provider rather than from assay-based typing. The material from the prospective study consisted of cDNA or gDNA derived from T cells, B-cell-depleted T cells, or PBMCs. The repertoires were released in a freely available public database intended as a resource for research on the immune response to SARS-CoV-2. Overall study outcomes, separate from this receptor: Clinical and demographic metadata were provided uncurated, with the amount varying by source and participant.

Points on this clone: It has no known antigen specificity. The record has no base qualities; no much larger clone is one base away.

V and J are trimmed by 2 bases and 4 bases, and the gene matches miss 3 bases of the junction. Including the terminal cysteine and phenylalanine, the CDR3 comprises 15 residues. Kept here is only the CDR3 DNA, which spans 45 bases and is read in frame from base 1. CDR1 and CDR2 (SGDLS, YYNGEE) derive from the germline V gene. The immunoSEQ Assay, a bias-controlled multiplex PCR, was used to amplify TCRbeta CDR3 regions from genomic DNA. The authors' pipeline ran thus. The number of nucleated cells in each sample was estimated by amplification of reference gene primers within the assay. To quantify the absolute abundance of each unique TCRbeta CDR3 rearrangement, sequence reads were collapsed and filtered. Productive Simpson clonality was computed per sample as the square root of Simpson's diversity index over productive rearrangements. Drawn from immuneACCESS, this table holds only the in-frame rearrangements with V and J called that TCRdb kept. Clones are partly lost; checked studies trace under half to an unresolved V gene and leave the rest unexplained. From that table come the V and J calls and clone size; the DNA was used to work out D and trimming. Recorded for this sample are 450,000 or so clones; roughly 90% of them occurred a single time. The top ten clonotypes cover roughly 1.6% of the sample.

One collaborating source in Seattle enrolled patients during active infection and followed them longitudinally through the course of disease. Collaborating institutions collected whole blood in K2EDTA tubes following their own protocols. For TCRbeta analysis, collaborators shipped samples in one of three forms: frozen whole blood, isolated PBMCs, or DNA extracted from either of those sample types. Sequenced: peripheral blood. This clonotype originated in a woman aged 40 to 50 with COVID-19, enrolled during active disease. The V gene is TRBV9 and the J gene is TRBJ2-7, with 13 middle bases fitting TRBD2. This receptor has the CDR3 CASSVGTSGDYEQYF. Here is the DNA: TGTGCCAGCAGCGTCGGGACTAGCGGGGATTACGAGCAGTACTTC.